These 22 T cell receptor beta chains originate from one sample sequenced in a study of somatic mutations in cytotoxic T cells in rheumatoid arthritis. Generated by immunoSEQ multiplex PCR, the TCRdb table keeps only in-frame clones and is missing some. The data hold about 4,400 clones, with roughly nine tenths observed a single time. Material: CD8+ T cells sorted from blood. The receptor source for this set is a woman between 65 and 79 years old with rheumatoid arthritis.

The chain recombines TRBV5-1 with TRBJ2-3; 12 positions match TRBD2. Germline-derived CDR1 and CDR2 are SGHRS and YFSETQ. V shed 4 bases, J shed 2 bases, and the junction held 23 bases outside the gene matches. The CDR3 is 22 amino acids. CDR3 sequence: CASSPDTLLAGGSPSLTDTQYF. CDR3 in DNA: TGCGCCAGCAGCCCGGACACGCTACTAGCGGGAGGCTCTCCGTCCCTCACAGATACGCAGTATTTT.

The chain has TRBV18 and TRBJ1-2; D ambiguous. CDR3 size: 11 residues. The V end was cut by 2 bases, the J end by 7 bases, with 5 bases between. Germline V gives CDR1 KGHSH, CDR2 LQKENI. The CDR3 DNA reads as TGTGCCAGCTCACCAATCTTTGGCTACACCTTC. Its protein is CASSPIFGYTF.

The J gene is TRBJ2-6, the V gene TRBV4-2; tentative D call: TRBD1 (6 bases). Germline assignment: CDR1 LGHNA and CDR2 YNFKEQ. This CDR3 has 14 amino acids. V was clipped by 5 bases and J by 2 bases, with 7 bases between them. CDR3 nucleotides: TGTGCCAGCAGCTACAGGGCTGGGGCCAACGTCCTGACTTTC. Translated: CASSYRAGANVLTF.

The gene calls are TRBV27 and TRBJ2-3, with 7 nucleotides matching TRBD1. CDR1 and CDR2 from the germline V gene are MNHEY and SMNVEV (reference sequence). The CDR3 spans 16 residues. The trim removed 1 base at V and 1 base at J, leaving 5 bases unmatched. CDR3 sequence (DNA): TGTGCCAGCAGTTTATATCCAGGGGGAGGCACAGATACGCAGTATTTT. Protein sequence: CASSLYPGGGTDTQYF.

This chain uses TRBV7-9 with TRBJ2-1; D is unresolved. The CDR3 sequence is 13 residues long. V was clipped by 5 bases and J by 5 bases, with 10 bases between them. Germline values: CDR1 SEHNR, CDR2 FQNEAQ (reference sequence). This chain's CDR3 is CASSRYNDNEQFF. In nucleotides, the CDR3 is TGTGCCAGCAGCCGCTATAATGACAATGAGCAGTTCTTC. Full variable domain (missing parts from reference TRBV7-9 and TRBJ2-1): DTGVSQNPRHKITKRGQNVTFRCDPISEHNRLYWYRQTLGQGPEFLTYFQNEAQLEKSRLLSDRFSAERPKGSFSTLEIQRTEQGDSAMYLCASSRYNDNEQFFGPGTRLTVL.

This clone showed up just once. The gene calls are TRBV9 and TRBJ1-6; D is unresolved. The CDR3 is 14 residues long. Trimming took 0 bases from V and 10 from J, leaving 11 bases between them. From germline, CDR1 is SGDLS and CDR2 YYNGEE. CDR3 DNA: TGTGCCAGCAGCGTAGTAGAGGGAGGCTCACCCCTCCACTTT. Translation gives CASSVVEGGSPLHF.

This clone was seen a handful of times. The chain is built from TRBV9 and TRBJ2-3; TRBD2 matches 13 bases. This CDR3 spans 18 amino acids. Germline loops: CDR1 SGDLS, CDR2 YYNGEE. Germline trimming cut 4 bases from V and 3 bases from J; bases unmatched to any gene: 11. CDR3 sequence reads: CASSQTPLAGGRTDTQYF. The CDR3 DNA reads TGTGCCAGCAGCCAGACTCCACTAGCGGGGGGGCGAACAGATACGCAGTATTTT.

The CDR3 coding sequence is TGTGCCAGCAGTGAAATGTGGTACAGCGGGAGGGACAATGAGCAGTTCTTC. Translating gives CASSEMWYSGRDNEQFF. The gene calls are TRBV6-1 and TRBJ2-1, with TRBD2 identical over 10 bases. Per the germline V gene, CDR1 is MNHNS and CDR2 is SASEGT. This CDR3 spans 17 amino acids. V gave up 2 bases and J gave up 5 bases; unmatched junction bases: 9.

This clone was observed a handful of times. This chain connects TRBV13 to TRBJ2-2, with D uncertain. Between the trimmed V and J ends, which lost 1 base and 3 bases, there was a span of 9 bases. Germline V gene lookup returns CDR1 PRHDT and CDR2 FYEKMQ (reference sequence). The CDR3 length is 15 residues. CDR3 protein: CASSLALGDTGELFF. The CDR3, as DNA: TGTGCCAGCAGCTTAGCACTTGGAGACACCGGGGAGCTGTTTTTT.

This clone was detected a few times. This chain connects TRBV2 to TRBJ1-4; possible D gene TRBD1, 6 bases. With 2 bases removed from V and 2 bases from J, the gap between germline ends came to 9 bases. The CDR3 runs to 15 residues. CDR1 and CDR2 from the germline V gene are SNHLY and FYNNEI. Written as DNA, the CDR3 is TGTGCCAGCAGTGAATGGGGGCCCACTAATGAAAAACTGTTTTTT. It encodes CASSEWGPTNEKLFF.

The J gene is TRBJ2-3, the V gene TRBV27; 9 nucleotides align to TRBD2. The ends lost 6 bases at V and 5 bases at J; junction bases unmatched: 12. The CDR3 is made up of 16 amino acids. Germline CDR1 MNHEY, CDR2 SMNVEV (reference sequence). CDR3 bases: TGTGCCAGCAGCCCATTAGGCGGGGGGGCCAGAGATACGCAGTATTTT. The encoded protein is CASSPLGGGARDTQYF.

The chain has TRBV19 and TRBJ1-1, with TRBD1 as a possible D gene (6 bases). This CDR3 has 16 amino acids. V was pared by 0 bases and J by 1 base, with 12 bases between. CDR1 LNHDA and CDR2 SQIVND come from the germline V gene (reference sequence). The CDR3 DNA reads TGTGCCAGTAGTATAGAGGGGGCCGGGTGGAACACTGAAGCTTTCTTT. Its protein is CASSIEGAGWNTEAFF.

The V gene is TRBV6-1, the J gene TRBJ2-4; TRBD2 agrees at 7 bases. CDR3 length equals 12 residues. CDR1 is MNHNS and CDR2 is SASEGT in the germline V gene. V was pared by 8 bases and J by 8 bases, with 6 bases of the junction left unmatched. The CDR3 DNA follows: TGTGCCAGCGGTTGGGGAGGGGACATTCAGTACTTC. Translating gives CASGWGGDIQYF.

CDR3 protein: CASSVTDSSETQYF. The CDR3 coding sequence is TGTGCCAGCAGCGTTACGGACAGTTCGGAGACCCAGTACTTC. V usage is TRBV9 and J usage is TRBJ2-5; TRBD1 might be the D (6 bases). In germline, CDR1 is SGDLS, CDR2 YYNGEE. The CDR3 contains 14 residues. V was trimmed by 2 bases and J by 5 bases, leaving 13 bases between them.

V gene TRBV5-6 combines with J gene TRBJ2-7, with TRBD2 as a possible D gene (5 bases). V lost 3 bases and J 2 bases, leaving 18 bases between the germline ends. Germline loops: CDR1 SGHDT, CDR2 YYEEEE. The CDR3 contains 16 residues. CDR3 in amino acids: CASSSEAGVDTYEQYF. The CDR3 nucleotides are TGTGCCAGCAGCTCCGAGGCGGGTGTGGATACCTACGAGCAGTACTTC. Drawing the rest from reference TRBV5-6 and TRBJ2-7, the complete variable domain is DAGVTQSPTHLIKTRGQQVTLRCSPKSGHDTVSWYQQALGQGPQFIFQYYEEEERQRGNFPDRFSGHQFPNYSSELNVNALLLGDSALYLCASSSEAGVDTYEQYFGPGTRLTVT.

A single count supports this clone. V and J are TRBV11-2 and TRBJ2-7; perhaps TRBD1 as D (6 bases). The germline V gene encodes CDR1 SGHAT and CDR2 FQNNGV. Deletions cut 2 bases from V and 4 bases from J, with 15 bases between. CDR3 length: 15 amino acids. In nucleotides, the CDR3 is TGTGCCAGCAGCTTACAACCAGGGGCGACTTACGAGCAGTACTTC. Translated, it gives CASSLQPGATYEQYF.

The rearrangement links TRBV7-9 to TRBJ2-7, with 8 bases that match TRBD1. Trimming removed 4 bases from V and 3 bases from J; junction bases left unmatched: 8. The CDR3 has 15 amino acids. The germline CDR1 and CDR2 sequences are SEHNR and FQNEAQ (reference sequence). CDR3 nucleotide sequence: TGTGCCAGCAGCTCGGAAAGGACAGGGAGCTACGAGCAGTACTTC. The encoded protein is CASSSERTGSYEQYF.

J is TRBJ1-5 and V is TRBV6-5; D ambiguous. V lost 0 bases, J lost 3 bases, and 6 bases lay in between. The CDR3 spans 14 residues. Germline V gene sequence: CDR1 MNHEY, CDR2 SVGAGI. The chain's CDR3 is CASSYSPNNQPQHF. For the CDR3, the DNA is TGTGCCAGCAGTTACTCCCCTAACAATCAGCCCCAGCATTTT.

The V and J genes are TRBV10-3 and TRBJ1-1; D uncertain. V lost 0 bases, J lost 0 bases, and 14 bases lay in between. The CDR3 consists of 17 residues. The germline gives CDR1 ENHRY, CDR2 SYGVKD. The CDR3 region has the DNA TGTGCCATCAGTGAGTCTGTCAGATATTATATGAACACTGAAGCTTTCTTT. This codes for CAISESVRYYMNTEAFF.

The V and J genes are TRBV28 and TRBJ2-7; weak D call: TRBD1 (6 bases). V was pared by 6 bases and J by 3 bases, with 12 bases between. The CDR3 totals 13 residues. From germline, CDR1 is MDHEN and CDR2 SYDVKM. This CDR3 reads CASSPDSYYEQYF. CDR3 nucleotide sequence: TGTGCCAGCAGCCCGGACAGCTACTACGAGCAGTACTTC.

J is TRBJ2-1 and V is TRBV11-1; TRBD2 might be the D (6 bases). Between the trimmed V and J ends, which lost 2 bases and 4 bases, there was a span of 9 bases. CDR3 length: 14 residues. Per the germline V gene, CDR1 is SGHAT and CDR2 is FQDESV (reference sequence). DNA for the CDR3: TGTGCCAGCAGCTTAAGGGGACTGTACAATGAGCAGTTCTTC. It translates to CASSLRGLYNEQFF.

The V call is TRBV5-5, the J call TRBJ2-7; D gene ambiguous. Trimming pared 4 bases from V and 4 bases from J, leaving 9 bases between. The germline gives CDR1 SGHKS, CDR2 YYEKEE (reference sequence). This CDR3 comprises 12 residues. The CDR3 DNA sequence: TGTGCCAGCAGCCCGACATCGTACGAGCAGTACTTC. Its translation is CASSPTSYEQYF.